The text below deals with one T cell receptor beta chain. Categorization into cohorts depended on clinical history that participants reported. Deletions cut 0 bases from V and 5 bases from J, with 14 bases between. The germline CDR1 and CDR2 sequences are SGHNT and YYREEE (reference sequence). The CDR3 runs 15 residues. This specimen comes from a study of blood T cell repertoires in COVID-19. About the study: Samples taken during acute and convalescent COVID-19 were collected in the United States, Italy and Spain. From T cells, B-cell-depleted T cells, or PBMCs came the material, which was cDNA or gDNA.

Original handling: The assay estimated nucleated cells by amplifying reference gene primers. Only in-frame clones appear in the TCRdb table, and some are missing; sequencing was by immunoSEQ multiplex PCR. V, J and clone size are taken as reported in that table, and D and trimming were inferred from the DNA itself. Here the sample spans fewer than 500,000 clones, approximately 86% being singletons. Sequencing used PBMCs or T cells enriched from blood (not recorded which). This sequence originates from a woman aged 18 to 35 who had recovered from COVID-19. The J gene is TRBJ1-1, the V gene TRBV5-4, with a tentative D call TRBD1 (5 bases). CDR3 in DNA: TGTGCCAGCAGCTTGGTTCCGGGGGACTTAACTGAAGCTTTCTTT. Translating gives CASSLVPGDLTEAFF.